The source of this TCR beta chain is a study of immune evolution from preneoplasia to lung adenocarcinoma. Across the whole study: HLA loss of heterozygosity: around 6.5% AIS, less than 18% MIA, 30% to 35% ADC, none AAH. Study results and caveats: Normal lung had highest clonality; later lesions appeared denser, more diverse.

Patients had resection in Japan or China between about 2014 and 2018. This CDR3 is built from 13 residues. Germline lookup yields CDR1 SNHLY and CDR2 FYNNEI. V was cut by 4 bases and J by 2 bases, with 9 bases left in between. Method: immunoSEQ multiplex PCR; TCRdb's copy keeps in-frame clones and lacks some. The sample lists 8,400 or so clones, about 76% seen once, with around 8% in the top ten. As to this clone: The antigen remains undetermined.

V gene TRBV2 combines with J gene TRBJ2-7; D not resolved. The clonotype was recovered from a person between 50 and 60 years old with lung adenocarcinoma. The sample comprised FFPE invasive lung adenocarcinoma tissue. The CDR3 here is CASSVESAYEQYF. CDR3 coding DNA: TGTGCCAGCAGTGTTGAGTCAGCCTACGAGCAGTACTTC.